Below, 13 T cell receptor beta chains from the same sample are listed, as sequenced in a study of blood T cell repertoires in COVID-19. The assay was immunoSEQ multiplex PCR, and TCRdb's table has in-frame clones only and misses some. The profile shows approximately 66,000 clones, approximately 89% of them singletons. Input material: peripheral blood. These TCRs come from a man in his sixties with acute or convalescent COVID-19.

This rearrangement joins TRBV18 to TRBJ2-6; 11 nucleotides match TRBD1. The V and J ends lost 2 bases and 0 bases, in that order; junction bases with no gene match: 0. The CDR3 loop spans 17 amino acids. The germline V gene encodes CDR1 KGHSH and CDR2 LQKENI. In DNA, the CDR3 is TGTGCCAGCTCACCAGGGACAGGGGGCTCTGGGGCCAACGTCCTGACTTTC. It specifies CASSPGTGGSGANVLTF.

This sequence joins TRBV9 and TRBJ2-7; 9 bases fit TRBD2. Losses at the gene ends were 2 bases for V and 4 bases for J; bases not matched to a gene: 10. This CDR3 spans 16 amino acids. CDR1 SGDLS and CDR2 YYNGEE come from the germline V gene. This CDR3 is CASSVEASGVLYEQYF. For the CDR3, the DNA is TGTGCCAGCAGCGTCGAAGCTAGCGGGGTCCTATACGAGCAGTACTTC.

The gene calls are TRBV2 and TRBJ2-7; 14 positions agree with TRBD2. Germline loops: CDR1 SNHLY, CDR2 FYNNEI. This CDR3 comprises 16 residues. V lost 6 bases and J lost 5; bases outside the gene matches: 9. CDR3 in amino acids: CASSASGGLAGDEQYF. The CDR3 region has the DNA TGTGCCAGCAGCGCCTCCGGGGGACTAGCGGGGGACGAGCAGTACTTC.

This chain joins TRBV6-2 or TRBV6-3 and TRBJ2-1; 8 nucleotides align to TRBD2. This CDR3 is 19 amino acids long. Trimming removed 3 bases from V and 0 bases from J; junction bases left unmatched: 13. Germline assignment: CDR1 MNHEY and CDR2 SVGEGT. The CDR3 here is CASSYNPQKSGGSYNEQFF. The DNA of the CDR3 is TGTGCCAGCAGTTATAACCCTCAGAAAAGCGGGGGCTCCTACAATGAGCAGTTCTTC.

J is TRBJ2-7 and V is TRBV3-1 (or the pseudogene TRBV3-2), with D tentatively TRBD2 (5 bases). This CDR3 comprises 14 residues. The germline gives CDR1 LGHDT, CDR2 YNNKEL (reference sequence). V was trimmed by 1 base and J by 6 bases, leaving 13 bases between them. This CDR3 is CASSQAGPRGEQYF. CDR3 nucleotide sequence: TGTGCCAGCAGCCAAGCCGGGCCCCGGGGCGAGCAGTACTTC.

The rearrangement joins TRBV18 to TRBJ2-2; 10 nucleotides line up with TRBD1. Germline V CDR1 and CDR2: KGHSH, LQKENI. The CDR3 consists of 17 residues. V lost 4 bases and J lost 1; bases outside the gene matches: 6. As DNA, the CDR3 is TGTGCCAGCTCACGTGTCCGGGACAGGGGGAACACCGGGGAGCTGTTTTTT. Translated, it gives CASSRVRDRGNTGELFF.

The chain carries TRBV24-1 and TRBJ1-5; 9 bases align to TRBD1. Germline assignment: CDR1 KGHDR and CDR2 SFDVKD. There are 14 residues in the CDR3. Trimming removed 5 bases from V and 9 bases from J; junction bases left unmatched: 7. The CDR3 region has the DNA TGTGCCACCAGTGGGACAGGGGAGTTTGGGCCCCAGCATTTT. It is translated as CATSGTGEFGPQHF.

The chain employs TRBV4-3 and TRBJ2-7; 9 bases map to TRBD1. The CDR3 totals 15 residues. Germline V lookup: CDR1 LGHNA, CDR2 YSLEER. J gave up 7 bases and V 0 bases, and 7 bases lay outside the gene matches. The CDR3 reads CASSQDGDRVDEQYF. CDR3 DNA: TGCGCCAGCAGCCAAGATGGGGACAGGGTGGATGAGCAGTACTTC.

This clone showed up just once. The gene calls are TRBV4-3 and TRBJ1-4; 8 bases map to TRBD1. CDR1 and CDR2 (germline): LGHNA, YSLEER. The CDR3 length is 17 residues. With 1 base clipped from V and 8 bases from J, the junction kept 12 bases outside the gene matches. The CDR3 region has the DNA TGCGCCAGCAGCCAAGTTCACCAACAGGGGGTGTTCGAAAAACTGTTTTTT. This encodes CASSQVHQQGVFEKLFF.

Here the CDR3 reads CASSLGTGDEQYF. In DNA form, the CDR3 reads TGCGCCAGCAGCTTGGGGACAGGGGACGAGCAGTACTTC. This sequence joins TRBV5-1 and TRBJ2-7; TRBD1 matches 9 bases. The germline CDR1 and CDR2 sequences are SGHRS and YFSETQ. J lost 5 bases, V lost 0 bases, and 0 bases had no gene match. This CDR3 has 13 residues.

The CDR3 loop is CASSVFPGQGNYGYTF. In DNA, the CDR3 is TGTGCCAGCAGCGTTTTTCCGGGACAGGGAAACTATGGCTACACCTTC. V gene TRBV5-6 combines with J gene TRBJ1-2; TRBD1 aligns across 9 bases. The ends lost 4 bases at V and 2 bases at J; junction bases unmatched: 9. CDR1 is SGHDT and CDR2 is YYEEEE in the germline V gene. The CDR3 length is 16 residues.

V usage is TRBV7-8 and J usage is TRBJ2-3, with D perhaps matching TRBD2 (5 bases). Between the trimmed V and J ends, which lost 1 base and 0 bases, there was a span of 14 bases. Germline V gene lookup returns CDR1 SGHVS and CDR2 FQNEAQ. This CDR3 is built from 17 residues. As DNA, the CDR3 is TGTGCCAGCAGCTTAGGGCCGGTCAGCGGAAGCACAGATACGCAGTATTTT. Amino acid sequence: CASSLGPVSGSTDTQYF.

This chain joins TRBV5-8 and TRBJ2-2, with 10 nucleotides matching TRBD1. CDR1 and CDR2 from the germline V gene are SGHTS and YDEGEE. With V trimmed by 9 bases and J by 4 bases, 3 bases remained unmatched. The CDR3 covers 13 residues. The chain's CDR3 is CATGTGVTGELFF. CDR3 in DNA: TGTGCCACTGGGACAGGGGTCACCGGGGAGCTGTTTTTT.